What follows are 14 T cell receptor beta chains derived from one specimen sequenced in a study of CD8+ T cells in alopecia areata (dated by TCRdb to about 2018). Sample time point, as interpreted from the label and publication: baseline before oral tofacitinib. Library method: the immunoSEQ multiplex PCR assay. RNA was extracted from all samples and reverse transcribed into cDNA, which served as template for TCR sequencing. This immuneACCESS table, as held by TCRdb, lists in-frame sequences with V and J called but not all clones. Of the missing ones, under half trace to an unresolved V gene in checked studies; the others have no known cause. Across this sample there are 150,000 to 190,000 clones, with about 51% seen only once. The biggest ten clones account for just under 20% of the sample. The material sequenced was CD8+ T cells sorted from blood, taken at week 0. These receptors were obtained from a human donor with alopecia areata.

This clone has only a few counts. V and J are TRBV7-2 and TRBJ1-5, with 7 bases that match TRBD1. This CDR3 is built from 15 residues. Trimming at V came to 5 bases and at J to 7 bases, leaving 11 bases not matched to a gene. Germline CDR1 is SGHTA and CDR2 is FQGNSA. The chain's CDR3 is CASSVSNRGWQPQHF. In DNA, the CDR3 is TGTGCCAGCAGCGTGAGTAACAGGGGTTGGCAGCCCCAGCATTTT.

This chain links TRBV19 with TRBJ2-7; D is tentatively TRBD1 or TRBD2 (5 bases each). The germline CDR1 and CDR2 sequences are LNHDA and SQIVND (reference sequence). CDR3 length: 14 amino acids. Trimming left V 1 base short and J 2 bases short, with 9 bases between. Here the CDR3 DNA reads TGTGCCAGTAGTATAGGGGACGGGGCCTACGAGCAGTACTTC. The encoded protein is CASSIGDGAYEQYF.

V gene TRBV7-6 combines with J gene TRBJ2-5, with D maybe TRBD2 (5 bases). CDR1 is SGHVS, CDR2 FNYEAQ, per germline. V was shortened by 6 bases and J by 5 bases, with 19 bases between the two germline ends. This CDR3 comprises 15 residues. This CDR3 reads CASRLRYGPGETQYF. The CDR3 DNA sequence: TGTGCCAGCAGACTTAGATACGGGCCGGGGGAGACCCAGTACTTC.

The genes are TRBV5-6 and TRBJ1-1, with 8 bases aligning to TRBD1. CDR3 size: 14 residues. V shed 4 bases and J 11 bases; nucleotides not matched to a gene: 13. In germline, CDR1 is SGHDT, CDR2 YYEEEE. DNA for the CDR3: TGTGCCAGCAGCCGCGGACAGGGCCCCCGTGGGGCTTTCTTT. Amino acid sequence: CASSRGQGPRGAFF. The complete variable domain, with remaining parts taken from reference TRBV5-6 and TRBJ1-1, reads DAGVTQSPTHLIKTRGQQVTLRCSPKSGHDTVSWYQQALGQGPQFIFQYYEEEERQRGNFPDRFSGHQFPNYSSELNVNALLLGDSALYLCASSRGQGPRGAFFGQGTRLTVV.

This clone was seen a few times. V and J are TRBV13 and TRBJ2-7; 9 nucleotides match TRBD1. CDR1 PRHDT and CDR2 FYEKMQ come from the germline V gene (reference sequence). The CDR3 is 14 amino acids. Trimming at V came to 5 bases and at J to 2 bases, leaving 4 bases not matched to a gene. This CDR3 is CASSGGQGTYEQYF. The CDR3 DNA reads TGTGCCAGCAGCGGAGGACAGGGGACCTACGAGCAGTACTTC.

The rearrangement links TRBV9 to TRBJ2-7; 9 positions match TRBD1. Trimming removed 4 bases from V and 6 bases from J; junction bases left unmatched: 8. This CDR3 is built from 14 residues. Germline-derived CDR1 and CDR2 are SGDLS and YYNGEE. CDR3 region: CASSPRDRVFEQYF. The CDR3 coding sequence is TGTGCCAGCAGCCCGCGGGACAGGGTGTTCGAGCAGTACTTC. The whole variable domain, remainder taken from reference TRBV9 and TRBJ2-7, is DSGVTQTPKHLITATGQRVTLRCSPRSGDLSVYWYQQSLDQGLQFLIQYYNGEERAKGNILERFSAQQFPDLHSELNLSSLELGDSALYFCASSPRDRVFEQYFGPGTRLTVT.

The chain links TRBV6-6 to TRBJ1-2; D is perhaps TRBD1 (5 bases). Trimming left V 0 bases short and J 4 bases short, with 9 bases between. The CDR3 extends over 14 amino acids. CDR1 and CDR2 (germline): MNHNY, SVGAGI (reference sequence). The CDR3 nucleotides read TGTGCCAGCAGTTACTCTTGGGACGGCTATGGCTACACCTTC. Its protein is CASSYSWDGYGYTF.

This chain links TRBV7-2 with TRBJ1-5; D remains unclear. Germline V gene data show CDR1 as SGHTA and CDR2 as FQGNSA. CDR3 length: 16 amino acids. Deletions cut 5 bases from V and 2 bases from J, with 16 bases between. The CDR3 loop reads CASSPRTSEGNQPQHF. The CDR3 DNA is TGTGCCAGCAGCCCACGGACCTCCGAGGGCAATCAGCCCCAGCATTTT.

The chain recombines TRBV27 with TRBJ2-6; tentative D call: TRBD2 (6 bases). The CDR3 loop spans 18 amino acids. The germline V gene encodes CDR1 MNHEY and CDR2 SMNVEV (reference sequence). V lost 1 base, J lost 1 base, and 14 bases lay in between. Written as DNA, the CDR3 is TGTGCCAGCAGTTTATTTGGGGGGACCCTATCTGGGGCCAACGTCCTGACTTTC. It is translated as CASSLFGGTLSGANVLTF.

This clone was detected only once. The V call is TRBV30, the J call TRBJ1-2, with D perhaps TRBD1 (5 bases). Germline CDR1 GTSNPN, CDR2 SVGIG (reference sequence). Trimming removed 4 bases at V and 6 bases at J, with 9 bases between. The CDR3 loop spans 11 amino acids. The CDR3 DNA reads as TGTGCCTGGACAGAGGGGAATGGCTACACCTTC. It translates to CAWTEGNGYTF.

The CDR3 spells CASSFKGRADQPQHF. CDR3 DNA sequence: TGTGCCAGCAGTTTCAAGGGGCGAGCTGATCAGCCCCAGCATTTT. V gene TRBV27 combines with J gene TRBJ1-5, with D possibly TRBD1 on 5 matching bases. Per the germline V gene, CDR1 is MNHEY and CDR2 is SMNVEV (reference sequence). The V end was cut by 3 bases, the J end by 5 bases, with 14 bases between. The CDR3 is 15 amino acids.

This chain joins TRBV5-6 and TRBJ2-5; D possibly corresponds to TRBD2 (6 bases). Germline lookup yields CDR1 SGHDT and CDR2 YYEEEE. Between the trimmed V and J ends, which lost 4 bases and 2 bases, there was a span of 9 bases. The CDR3 loop spans 13 amino acids. The CDR3 bases are TGTGCCAGCAGCCCTGCGGGACAAGAGACCCAGTACTTC. This codes for CASSPAGQETQYF.

The chain employs TRBV4-1 and TRBJ1-2, with D unresolved. V shed 0 bases and J shed 7 bases, with 12 bases lying between them. In germline, CDR1 is MGHRA, CDR2 YSYEKL. This CDR3 is 14 amino acids long. The CDR3 loop reads CASSQDNGVSGYTF. CDR3 bases: TGCGCCAGCAGCCAAGATAATGGTGTCAGTGGCTACACCTTC.

This chain uses TRBV5-4 with TRBJ2-1; the D gene is possibly TRBD2 (5 bases). Germline V gene sequence: CDR1 SGHNT, CDR2 YYREEE (reference sequence). This CDR3 region has 12 residues. V was clipped by 4 bases and J by 6 bases, with 8 bases between them. DNA of the CDR3: TGTGCCAGCAGCCCGGGGAGCAATGAGCAGTTCTTC. Translated, it gives CASSPGSNEQFF.